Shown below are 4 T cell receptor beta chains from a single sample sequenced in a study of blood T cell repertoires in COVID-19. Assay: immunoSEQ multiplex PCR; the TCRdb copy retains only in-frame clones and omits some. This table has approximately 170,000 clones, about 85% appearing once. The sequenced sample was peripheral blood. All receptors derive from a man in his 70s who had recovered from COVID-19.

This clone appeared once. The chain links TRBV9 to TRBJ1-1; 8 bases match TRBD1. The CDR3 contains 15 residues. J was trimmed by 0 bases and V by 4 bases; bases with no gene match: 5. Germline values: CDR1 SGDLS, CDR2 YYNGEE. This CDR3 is CASSPRTGLNTEAFF. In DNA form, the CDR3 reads TGTGCCAGCAGCCCCCGGACAGGGTTGAACACTGAAGCTTTCTTT.

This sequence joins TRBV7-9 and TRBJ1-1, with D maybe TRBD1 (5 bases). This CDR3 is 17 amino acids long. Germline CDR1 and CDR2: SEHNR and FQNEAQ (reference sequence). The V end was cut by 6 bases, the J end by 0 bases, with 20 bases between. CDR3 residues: CASSPGALWQLNTEAFF. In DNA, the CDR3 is TGTGCCAGCAGTCCTGGGGCCTTGTGGCAGTTGAACACTGAAGCTTTCTTT.

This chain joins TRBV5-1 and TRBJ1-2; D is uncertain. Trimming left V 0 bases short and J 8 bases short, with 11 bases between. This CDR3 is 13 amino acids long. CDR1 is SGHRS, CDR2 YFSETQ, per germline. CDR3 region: CASSLGQLAGYTF. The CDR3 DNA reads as TGCGCCAGCAGCTTGGGACAACTGGCGGGCTACACCTTC.

Here the CDR3 DNA reads TGCGCCAGCAGCCTAAGTGGCAGGAATCAAGAGACCCAGTACTTC. Its translation is CASSLSGRNQETQYF. The rearrangement joins TRBV4-1 to TRBJ2-5; D gene ambiguous. From germline, CDR1 is MGHRA and CDR2 YSYEKL. V was shortened by 4 bases and J by 2 bases, with 14 bases between the two germline ends. The CDR3 covers 15 residues.